The 14 T cell receptor beta chains below were found in one sample sequenced in a study of resident and recirculating memory T cells in vitiligo. Clones were read by immunoSEQ multiplex PCR, and TCRdb kept only the in-frame ones, dropping some. This table has around 78,000 clones, under 95% appearing once. Sequenced input: blood. The receptors were sampled from a male donor with vitiligo.

This chain links TRBV11-2 with TRBJ2-7; TRBD2 matches at 12 bases. This CDR3 has 13 amino acids. With V trimmed by 0 bases and J by 10 bases, 1 base remained unmatched. Germline values: CDR1 SGHAT, CDR2 FQNNGV. The DNA of the CDR3 is TGTGCCAGCAGCTTAGAGACTAGCGGGAGTCAGTACTTC. Amino acid sequence: CASSLETSGSQYF.

The chain is built from TRBV28 and TRBJ1-1; D is possibly TRBD1 (5 bases). This CDR3 contains 14 residues. Germline V gives CDR1 MDHEN, CDR2 SYDVKM. The V end was cut by 5 bases, the J end by 4 bases, with 14 bases between. The CDR3 loop is CASSTLGGGTEAFF. For the CDR3, the DNA is TGTGCCAGCAGTACCCTCGGGGGTGGCACTGAAGCTTTCTTT. The whole variable domain, filled in from reference TRBV28 and TRBJ1-1, reads DVKVTQSSRYLVKRTGEKVFLECVQDMDHENMFWYRQDPGLGLRLIYFSYDVKMKEKGDIPEGYSVSREKKERFSLILESASTNQTSMYLCASSTLGGGTEAFFGQGTRLTVV.

The chain is built from TRBV30 and TRBJ1-2; D perhaps matches TRBD1 (6 bases). The V end lost 5 bases, the J end lost 8 bases, and 12 bases lay between the germline ends. This CDR3 contains 11 residues. Per germline, CDR1 GTSNPN and CDR2 SVGIG (reference sequence). CDR3 residues: CAWSEGVGYTF. The CDR3 DNA reads TGTGCCTGGTCCGAGGGGGTCGGCTACACCTTC.

The rearrangement links TRBV4-3 to TRBJ2-7, with TRBD1 identical over 9 bases. CDR1 LGHNA and CDR2 YSLEER come from the germline V gene. This CDR3 contains 14 residues. With V trimmed by 4 bases and J by 2 bases, 3 bases remained unmatched. This CDR3 is CASSPDRGAYEQYF. Here the CDR3 DNA reads TGCGCCAGCAGCCCCGACAGGGGGGCCTACGAGCAGTACTTC.

The chain carries TRBV27 and TRBJ2-7; 7 bases fit TRBD1. The V and J ends lost 5 bases and 4 bases, in that order; junction bases with no gene match: 14. Germline values: CDR1 MNHEY, CDR2 SMNVEV (reference sequence). The CDR3 totals 16 residues. The chain's CDR3 is CASSQTQGWLSYEQYF. CDR3 bases: TGTGCCAGCAGTCAAACACAGGGGTGGTTATCGTACGAGCAGTACTTC.

The J gene is TRBJ1-5, the V gene TRBV6-1; 7 bases fit TRBD1. Germline values: CDR1 MNHNS, CDR2 SASEGT. V dropped 3 bases and J dropped 7; count of bases not matched to a gene: 6. The CDR3 extends over 14 amino acids. The CDR3 spells CASSEDRINQPQHF. In DNA, the CDR3 is TGTGCCAGCAGTGAGGACAGGATCAACCAGCCCCAGCATTTT.

The gene calls are TRBV4-1 and TRBJ1-1; D ambiguous. CDR3 length: 13 amino acids. V was shortened by 7 bases and J by 0 bases, with 9 bases between the two germline ends. Germline CDR1 MGHRA, CDR2 YSYEKL. The CDR3, as DNA: TGCGCCAGCAAGCGCAACATGAACACTGAAGCTTTCTTT. Its translation is CASKRNMNTEAFF.

J is TRBJ2-2 and V is TRBV9; 11 positions agree with TRBD2. The germline V gene has CDR1 SGDLS and CDR2 YYNGEE. CDR3 length: 18 amino acids. V was pared by 0 bases and J by 3 bases, with 7 bases of the junction left unmatched. The CDR3 sequence: CASSVELAGAPDTGELFF. In DNA, the CDR3 is TGTGCCAGCAGCGTAGAACTAGCGGGAGCCCCTGACACCGGGGAGCTGTTTTTT.

This sequence joins TRBV5-6 and TRBJ2-7; possible D gene TRBD1, 5 bases. Per the germline V gene, CDR1 is SGHDT and CDR2 is YYEEEE. V shed 0 bases and J shed 4 bases, with 8 bases lying between them. This CDR3 is 13 amino acids long. This CDR3 is CASSLGAGYEQYF. CDR3 DNA: TGTGCCAGCAGCTTGGGGGCAGGGTACGAGCAGTACTTC.

The table lists this clone with a count of one. J is TRBJ2-1 and V is TRBV7-6; 7 nucleotides match TRBD2. V shed 5 bases and J 4 bases; nucleotides not matched to a gene: 5. The germline CDR1 and CDR2 sequences are SGHVS and FNYEAQ. The CDR3 sequence is 14 residues long. The CDR3 DNA reads as TGTGCCAGCAGCCCCGGGGGGAGTTACAATGAGCAGTTCTTC. Amino acids: CASSPGGSYNEQFF.

The rearrangement links TRBV15 to TRBJ2-5; 7 bases map to TRBD1. The V gene's germline CDR1 is LNHNV and CDR2 YYDKDF (reference sequence). Trimming took 3 bases from V and 1 from J; bases not matched to a gene: 2. CDR3 length: 14 residues. The CDR3 spells CATSRTGFQETQYF. The CDR3, as DNA: TGTGCCACCAGCAGGACAGGGTTCCAAGAGACCCAGTACTTC. The variable domain in full, completed from reference TRBV15 and TRBJ2-5, reads DAMVIQNPRYQVTQFGKPVTLSCSQTLNHNVMYWYQQKSSQAPKLLFHYYDKDFNNEADTPDNFQSRRPNTSFCFLDIRSPGLGDTAMYLCATSRTGFQETQYFGPGTRLLVL.

The chain is built from TRBV28 and TRBJ2-1, with D maybe TRBD2 (5 bases). This CDR3 contains 14 residues. Per germline, CDR1 MDHEN and CDR2 SYDVKM. V was shortened by 2 bases and J by 8 bases, with 13 bases between the two germline ends. CDR3 DNA sequence: TGTGCCAGCAGTTTAGCGGGTCGAGGGCATGAGCAGTTCTTC. It yields the protein CASSLAGRGHEQFF.

Points on this clone: This sample also contains other DNA sequences that code for the same CDR3. The chain has TRBV10-3 and TRBJ2-7; 9 bases fit TRBD1. Germline trimming cut 3 bases from V and 3 bases from J; bases unmatched to any gene: 6. The germline gives CDR1 ENHRY, CDR2 SYGVKD. CDR3 length: 15 residues. CDR3 region: CAISESGTGIYEQYF. CDR3 bases: TGTGCCATCAGTGAAAGCGGGACAGGGATCTACGAGCAGTACTTC.

The chain combines TRBV28 with TRBJ1-5, with TRBD1 matching 7 bases. The CDR3 covers 13 residues. From germline, CDR1 is MDHEN and CDR2 SYDVKM. V lost 7 bases and J lost 2; bases outside the gene matches: 2. CDR3 sequence: CASNRGRNQPQHF. The CDR3 DNA sequence: TGTGCCAGCAACAGGGGTCGCAATCAGCCCCAGCATTTT.